This TCR beta chain is from a study of cytomegalovirus exposure and HLA in healthy donors. Study-wide results and caveats: A later analysis linked a missense DCLRE1C variant to TCR beta V- and J-gene trimming. A few of the chains that were CMV-associated were confirmed in vitro to be specific for CMV antigens.

Details on this clone: Its antigen is unidentified.

Trimming cost V 5 bases and J 6 bases; bases outside gene matches: 4. This CDR3 comprises 13 residues. The germline CDR1 and CDR2 sequences are MNHEY and SVGAGI. Researchers ran the PCR with 60 Vbeta and 13 Jbeta primers. The method was immunoSEQ multiplex PCR; TCRdb's version includes in-frame clones alone and lacks a portion of them. Recorded for this sample: around 40,000 clones. Sequencing was carried out using PBMCs. The sequence came from a human donor in good health. The rearrangement uses TRBV6-5 and TRBJ1-2, with 9 bases matching TRBD1. This chain's CDR3 is CASSRTGEHGYTF. CDR3 DNA sequence: TGTGCCAGCAGTCGGACAGGGGAACATGGCTACACCTTC.